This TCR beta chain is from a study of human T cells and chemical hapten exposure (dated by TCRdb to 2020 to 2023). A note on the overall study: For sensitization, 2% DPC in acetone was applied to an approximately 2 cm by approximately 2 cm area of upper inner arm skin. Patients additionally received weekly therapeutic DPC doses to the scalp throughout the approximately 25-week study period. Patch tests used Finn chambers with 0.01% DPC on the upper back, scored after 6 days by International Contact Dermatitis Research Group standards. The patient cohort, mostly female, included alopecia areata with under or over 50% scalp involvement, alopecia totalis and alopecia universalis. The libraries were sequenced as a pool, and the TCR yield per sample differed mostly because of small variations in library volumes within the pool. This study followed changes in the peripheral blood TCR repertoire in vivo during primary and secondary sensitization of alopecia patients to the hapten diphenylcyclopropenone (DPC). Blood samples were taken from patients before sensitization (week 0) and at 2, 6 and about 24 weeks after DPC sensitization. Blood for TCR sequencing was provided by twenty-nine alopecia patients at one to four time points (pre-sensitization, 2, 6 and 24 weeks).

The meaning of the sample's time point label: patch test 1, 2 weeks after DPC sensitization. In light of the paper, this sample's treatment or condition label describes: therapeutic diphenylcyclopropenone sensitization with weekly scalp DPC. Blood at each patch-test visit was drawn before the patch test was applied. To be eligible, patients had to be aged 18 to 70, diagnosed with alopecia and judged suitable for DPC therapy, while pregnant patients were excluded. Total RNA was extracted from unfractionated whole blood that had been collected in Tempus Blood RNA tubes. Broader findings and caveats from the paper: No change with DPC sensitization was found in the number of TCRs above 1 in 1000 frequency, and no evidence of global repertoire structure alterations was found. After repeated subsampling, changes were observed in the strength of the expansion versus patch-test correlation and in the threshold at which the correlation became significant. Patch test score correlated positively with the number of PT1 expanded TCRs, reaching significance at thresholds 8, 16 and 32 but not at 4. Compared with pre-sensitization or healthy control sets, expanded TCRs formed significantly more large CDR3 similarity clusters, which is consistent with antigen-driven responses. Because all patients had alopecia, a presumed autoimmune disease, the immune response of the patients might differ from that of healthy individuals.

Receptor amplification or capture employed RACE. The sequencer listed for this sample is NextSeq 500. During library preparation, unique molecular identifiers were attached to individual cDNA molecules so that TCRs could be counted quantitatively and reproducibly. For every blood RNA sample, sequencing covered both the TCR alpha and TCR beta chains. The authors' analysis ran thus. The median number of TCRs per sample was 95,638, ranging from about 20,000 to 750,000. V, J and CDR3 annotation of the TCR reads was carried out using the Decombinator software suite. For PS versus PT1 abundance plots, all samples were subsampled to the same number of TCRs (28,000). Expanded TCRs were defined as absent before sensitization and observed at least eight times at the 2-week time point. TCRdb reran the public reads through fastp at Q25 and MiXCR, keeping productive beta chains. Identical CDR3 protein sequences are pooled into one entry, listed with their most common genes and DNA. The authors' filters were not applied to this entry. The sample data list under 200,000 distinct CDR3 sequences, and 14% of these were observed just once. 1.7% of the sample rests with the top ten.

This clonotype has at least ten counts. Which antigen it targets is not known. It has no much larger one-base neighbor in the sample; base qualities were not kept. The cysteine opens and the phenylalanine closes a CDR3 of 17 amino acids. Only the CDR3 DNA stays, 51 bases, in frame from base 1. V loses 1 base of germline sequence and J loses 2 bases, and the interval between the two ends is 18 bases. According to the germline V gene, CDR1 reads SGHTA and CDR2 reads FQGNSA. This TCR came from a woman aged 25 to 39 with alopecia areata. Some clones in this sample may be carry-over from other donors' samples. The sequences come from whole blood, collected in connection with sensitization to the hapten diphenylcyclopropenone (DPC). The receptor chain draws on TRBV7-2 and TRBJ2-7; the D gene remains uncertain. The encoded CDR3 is CASSLDPRRVDPYEQYF. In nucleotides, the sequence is TGTGCCAGCAGCTTAGACCCTCGTAGGGTGGATCCCTACGAGCAGTACTTC. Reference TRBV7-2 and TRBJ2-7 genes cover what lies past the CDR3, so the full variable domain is GAGVSQSPSNKVTEKGKDVELRCDPISGHTALYWYRQSLGQGLEFLIYFQGNSAPDKSGLPSDRFSAERTGGSVSTLTIQRTQQEDSAVYLCASSLDPRRVDPYEQYFGPGTRLTVT.